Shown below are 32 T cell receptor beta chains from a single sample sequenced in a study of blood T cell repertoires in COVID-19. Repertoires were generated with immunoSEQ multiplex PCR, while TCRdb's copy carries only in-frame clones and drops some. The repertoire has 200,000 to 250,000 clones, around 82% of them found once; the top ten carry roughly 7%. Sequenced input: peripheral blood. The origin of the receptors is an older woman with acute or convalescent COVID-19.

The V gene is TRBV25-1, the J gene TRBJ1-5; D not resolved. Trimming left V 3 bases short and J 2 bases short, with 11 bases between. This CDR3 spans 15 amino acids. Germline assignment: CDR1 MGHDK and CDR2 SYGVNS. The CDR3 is CASSESGKGNQPQHF. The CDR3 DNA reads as TGTGCCAGCAGTGAGTCGGGGAAAGGCAATCAGCCCCAGCATTTT.

The DNA of the CDR3 is TGTGCCAGCAGCGTGGGACAGGGGTCGCACGAGCAGTACTTC. Residues: CASSVGQGSHEQYF. The chain uses TRBV9 and TRBJ2-7; 10 nucleotides align to TRBD1. The V and J ends lost 2 bases and 5 bases, in that order; junction bases with no gene match: 4. The CDR3 spans 14 residues. CDR1 and CDR2 (germline): SGDLS, YYNGEE.

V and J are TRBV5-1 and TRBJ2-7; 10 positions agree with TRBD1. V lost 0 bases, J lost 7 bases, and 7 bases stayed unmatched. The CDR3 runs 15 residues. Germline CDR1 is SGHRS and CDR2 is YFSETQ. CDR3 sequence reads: CASSLGQGALGEQYF. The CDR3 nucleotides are TGCGCCAGCAGCTTGGGACAGGGGGCCTTGGGAGAGCAGTACTTC. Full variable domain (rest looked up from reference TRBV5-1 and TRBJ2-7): KAGVTQTPRYLIKTRGQQVTLSCSPISGHRSVSWYQQTPGQGLQFLFEYFSETQRNKGNFPGRFSGRQFSNSRSEMNVSTLELGDSALYLCASSLGQGALGEQYFGPGTRLTVT.

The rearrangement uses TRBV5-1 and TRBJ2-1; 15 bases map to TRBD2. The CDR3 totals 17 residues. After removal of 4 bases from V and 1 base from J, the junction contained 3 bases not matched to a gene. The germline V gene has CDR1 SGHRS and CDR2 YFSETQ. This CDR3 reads CASSPGTSGGSYNEQFF. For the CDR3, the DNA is TGCGCCAGCAGCCCCGGGACTAGCGGGGGGTCCTACAATGAGCAGTTCTTC.

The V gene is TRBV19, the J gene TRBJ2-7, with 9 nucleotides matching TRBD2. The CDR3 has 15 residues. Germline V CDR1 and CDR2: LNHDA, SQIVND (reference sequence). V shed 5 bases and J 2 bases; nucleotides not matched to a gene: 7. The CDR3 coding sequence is TGTGCCAGTAGTGTCGCTAGCGGGGAGACCTACGAGCAGTACTTC. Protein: CASSVASGETYEQYF.

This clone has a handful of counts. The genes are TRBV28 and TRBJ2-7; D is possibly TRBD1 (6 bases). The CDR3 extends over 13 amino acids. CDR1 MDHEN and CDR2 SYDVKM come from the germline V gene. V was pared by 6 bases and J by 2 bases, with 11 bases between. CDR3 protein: CASRGRGTYEQYF. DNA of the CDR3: TGTGCCAGCAGGGGCAGGGGAACCTACGAGCAGTACTTC. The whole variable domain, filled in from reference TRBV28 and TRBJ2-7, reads DVKVTQSSRYLVKRTGEKVFLECVQDMDHENMFWYRQDPGLGLRLIYFSYDVKMKEKGDIPEGYSVSREKKERFSLILESASTNQTSMYLCASRGRGTYEQYFGPGTRLTVT.

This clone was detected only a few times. The CDR3: CASSYVGGQVYGYTF. The CDR3 bases are TGTGCCAGCAGTTACGTAGGGGGTCAAGTCTATGGCTACACCTTC. The V and J genes are TRBV6-5 and TRBJ1-2, with a weak D call TRBD1 (6 bases). The V gene lost 2 bases and the J gene lost 4 bases, with 14 bases spanning the gap. The CDR3 has 15 amino acids. Germline values: CDR1 MNHEY, CDR2 SVGAGI.

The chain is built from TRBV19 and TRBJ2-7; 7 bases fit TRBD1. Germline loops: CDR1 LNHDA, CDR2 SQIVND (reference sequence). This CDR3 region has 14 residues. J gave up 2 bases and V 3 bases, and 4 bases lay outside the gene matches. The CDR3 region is CASSINRGAYEQYF. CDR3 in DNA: TGTGCCAGTAGTATTAACAGGGGTGCCTACGAGCAGTACTTC.

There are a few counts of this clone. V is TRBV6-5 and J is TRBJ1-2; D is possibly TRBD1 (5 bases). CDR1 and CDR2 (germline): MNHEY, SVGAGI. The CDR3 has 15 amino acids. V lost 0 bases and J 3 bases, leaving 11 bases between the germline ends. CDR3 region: CASSYSPGSYYGYTF. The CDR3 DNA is TGTGCCAGCAGTTACTCCCCAGGGTCGTACTATGGCTACACCTTC.

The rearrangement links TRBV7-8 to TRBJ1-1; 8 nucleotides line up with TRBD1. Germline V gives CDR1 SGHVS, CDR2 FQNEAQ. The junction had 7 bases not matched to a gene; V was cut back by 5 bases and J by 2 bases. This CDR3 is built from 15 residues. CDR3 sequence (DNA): TGTGCCAGCAGCCCCGGACAGGGCATAAACACTGAAGCTTTCTTT. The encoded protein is CASSPGQGINTEAFF. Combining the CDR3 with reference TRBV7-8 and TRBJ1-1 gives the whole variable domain GAGVSQSPRYKVAKRGQDVALRCDPISGHVSLFWYQQALGQGPEFLTYFQNEAQLDKSGLPSDRFFAERPEGSVSTLKIQRTQQEDSAVYLCASSPGQGINTEAFFGQGTRLTVV.

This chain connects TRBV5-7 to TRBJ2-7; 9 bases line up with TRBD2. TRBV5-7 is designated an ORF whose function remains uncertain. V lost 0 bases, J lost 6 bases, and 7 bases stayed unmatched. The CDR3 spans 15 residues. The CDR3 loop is CASSLGLADGGEQYV. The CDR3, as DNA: TGTGCCAGCAGCTTGGGACTAGCGGACGGCGGCGAGCAGTACGTC.

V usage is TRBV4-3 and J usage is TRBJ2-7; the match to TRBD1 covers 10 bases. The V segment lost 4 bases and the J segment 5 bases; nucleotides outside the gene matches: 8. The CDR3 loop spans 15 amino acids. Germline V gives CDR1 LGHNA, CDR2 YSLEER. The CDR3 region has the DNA TGCGCCAGCAGCCGCGGGACAGGGGTCCGCGACGAGCAGTACTTC. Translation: CASSRGTGVRDEQYF.

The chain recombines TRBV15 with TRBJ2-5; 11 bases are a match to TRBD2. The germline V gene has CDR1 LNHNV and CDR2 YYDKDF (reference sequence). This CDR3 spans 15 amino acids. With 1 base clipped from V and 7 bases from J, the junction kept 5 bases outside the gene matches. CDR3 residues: CATSRVGTSGGTQYF. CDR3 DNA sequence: TGTGCCACCAGCAGAGTGGGGACTAGCGGCGGGACCCAGTACTTC.

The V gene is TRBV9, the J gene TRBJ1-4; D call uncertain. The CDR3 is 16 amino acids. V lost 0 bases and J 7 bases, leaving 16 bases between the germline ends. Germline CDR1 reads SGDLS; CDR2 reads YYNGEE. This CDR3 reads CASSVGSRAGGEKLFF. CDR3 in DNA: TGTGCCAGCAGCGTAGGGTCGCGGGCGGGTGGTGAAAAACTGTTTTTT.

The DNA for the CDR3 is TGTGCCACCAGTGATTCCTCGAGTCAGCCCCAGCATTTT. Translated: CATSDSSSQPQHF. The rearrangement uses TRBV24-1 and TRBJ1-5, with unresolved D. The length of the CDR3 is 13 residues. The ends were cut back, 2 bases at V and 6 bases at J, with 7 bases in the middle. Germline CDR1 KGHDR, CDR2 SFDVKD.

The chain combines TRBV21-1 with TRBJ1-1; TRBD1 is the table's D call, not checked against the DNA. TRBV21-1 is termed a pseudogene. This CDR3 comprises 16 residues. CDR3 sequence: CASSKAGTGGFTEAFF. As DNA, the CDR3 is TGTGCCAGCAGCAAAGCTGGGACAGGGGGGTTCACTGAAGCTTTCTTT.

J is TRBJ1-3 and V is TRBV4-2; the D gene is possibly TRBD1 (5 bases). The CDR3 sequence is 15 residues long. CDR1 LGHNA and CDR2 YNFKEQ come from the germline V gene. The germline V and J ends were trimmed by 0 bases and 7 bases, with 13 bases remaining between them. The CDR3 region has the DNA TGTGCCAGCAGCCAAGATTCCAGGGTAGGGAACACCATATATTTT. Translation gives CASSQDSRVGNTIYF.

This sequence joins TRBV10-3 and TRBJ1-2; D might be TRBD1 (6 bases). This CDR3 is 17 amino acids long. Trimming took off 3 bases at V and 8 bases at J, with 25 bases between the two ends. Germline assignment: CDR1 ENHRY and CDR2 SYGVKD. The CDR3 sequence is CAISDLGRQALYGGYTF. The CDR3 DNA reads TGTGCCATCAGTGACCTGGGAAGACAGGCCCTCTATGGGGGCTACACCTTC.

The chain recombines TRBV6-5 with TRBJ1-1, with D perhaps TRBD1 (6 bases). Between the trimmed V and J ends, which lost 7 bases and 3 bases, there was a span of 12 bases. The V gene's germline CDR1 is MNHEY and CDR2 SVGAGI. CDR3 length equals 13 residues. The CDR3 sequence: CASNGQLYTEAFF. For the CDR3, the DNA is TGTGCCAGCAATGGACAGCTGTACACTGAAGCTTTCTTT.

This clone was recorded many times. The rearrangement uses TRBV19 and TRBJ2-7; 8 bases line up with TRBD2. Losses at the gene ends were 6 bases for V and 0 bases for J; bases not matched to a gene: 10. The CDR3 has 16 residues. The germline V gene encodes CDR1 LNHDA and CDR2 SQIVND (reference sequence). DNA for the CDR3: TGTGCCAGTAGAGTGACTAGCGCCTTGGCCTCCTACGAGCAGTACTTC. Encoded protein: CASRVTSALASYEQYF.

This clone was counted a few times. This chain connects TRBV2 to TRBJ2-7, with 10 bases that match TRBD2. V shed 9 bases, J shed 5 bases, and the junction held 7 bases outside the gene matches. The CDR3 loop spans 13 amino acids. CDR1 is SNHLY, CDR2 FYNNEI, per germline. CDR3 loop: CARSGGAVNEQYF. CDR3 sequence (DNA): TGTGCCAGAAGCGGGGGGGCCGTCAACGAGCAGTACTTC. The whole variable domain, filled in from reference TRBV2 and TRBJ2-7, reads EPEVTQTPSHQVTQMGQEVILRCVPISNHLYFYWYRQILGQKVEFLVSFYNNEISEKSEIFDDQFSVERPDGSNFTLKIRSTKLEDSAMYFCARSGGAVNEQYFGPGTRLTVT.

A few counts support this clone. The CDR3 sequence: CAWRRGLSEQFF. For the CDR3, the DNA is TGTGCCTGGAGGAGGGGACTGAGTGAGCAGTTCTTC. The chain has TRBV30 and TRBJ2-1, with TRBD2 as a possible D gene (6 bases). Germline lookup yields CDR1 GTSNPN and CDR2 SVGIG (reference sequence). V lost 3 bases, J lost 9 bases, and 12 bases lay in between. This CDR3 region has 12 residues.

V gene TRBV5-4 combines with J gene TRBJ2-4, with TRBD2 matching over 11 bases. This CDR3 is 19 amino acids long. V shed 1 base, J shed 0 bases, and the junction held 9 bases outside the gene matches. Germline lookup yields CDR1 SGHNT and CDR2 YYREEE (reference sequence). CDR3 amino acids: CASSLSTSGGLLAKNIQYF. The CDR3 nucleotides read TGTGCCAGCAGCTTGTCTACTAGCGGGGGCCTACTAGCCAAAAACATTCAGTACTTC.

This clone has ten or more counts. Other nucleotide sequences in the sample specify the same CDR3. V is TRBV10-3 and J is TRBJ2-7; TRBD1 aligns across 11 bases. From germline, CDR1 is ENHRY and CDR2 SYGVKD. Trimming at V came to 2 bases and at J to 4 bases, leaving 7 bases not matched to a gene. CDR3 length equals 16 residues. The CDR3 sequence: CAISETGTGGKYEQYF. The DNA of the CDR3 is TGTGCCATCAGTGAGACCGGGACAGGGGGGAAATACGAGCAGTACTTC.

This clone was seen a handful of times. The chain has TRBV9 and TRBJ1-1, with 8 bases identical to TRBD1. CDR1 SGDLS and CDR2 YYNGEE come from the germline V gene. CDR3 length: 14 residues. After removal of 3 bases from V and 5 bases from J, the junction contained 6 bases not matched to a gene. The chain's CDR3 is CASSANRGGTEAFF. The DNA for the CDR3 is TGTGCCAGCAGCGCCAACAGGGGGGGTACTGAAGCTTTCTTT. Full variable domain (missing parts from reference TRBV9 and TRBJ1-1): DSGVTQTPKHLITATGQRVTLRCSPRSGDLSVYWYQQSLDQGLQFLIQYYNGEERAKGNILERFSAQQFPDLHSELNLSSLELGDSALYFCASSANRGGTEAFFGQGTRLTVV.

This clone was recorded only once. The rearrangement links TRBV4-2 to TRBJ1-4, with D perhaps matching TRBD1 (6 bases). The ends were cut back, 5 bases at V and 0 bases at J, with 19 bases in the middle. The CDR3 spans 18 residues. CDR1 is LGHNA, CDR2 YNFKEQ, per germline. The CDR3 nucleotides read TGTGCCAGCAGCAGAGGTAGTGGGACACCGCCAACTAATGAAAAACTGTTTTTT. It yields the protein CASSRGSGTPPTNEKLFF.

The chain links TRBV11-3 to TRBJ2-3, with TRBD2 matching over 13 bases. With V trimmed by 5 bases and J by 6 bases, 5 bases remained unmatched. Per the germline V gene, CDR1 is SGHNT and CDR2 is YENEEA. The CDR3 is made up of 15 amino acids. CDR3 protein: CASSRTSGGVDTQYF. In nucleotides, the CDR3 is TGTGCCAGCAGCCGGACTAGCGGGGGAGTGGATACGCAGTATTTT.

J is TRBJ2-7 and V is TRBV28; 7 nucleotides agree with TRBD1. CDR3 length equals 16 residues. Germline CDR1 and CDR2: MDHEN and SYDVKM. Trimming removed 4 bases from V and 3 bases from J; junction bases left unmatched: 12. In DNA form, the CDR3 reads TGTGCCAGCAGTTCCTCAGGGGGAGTTGGAAGCTACGAGCAGTACTTC. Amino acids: CASSSSGGVGSYEQYF.

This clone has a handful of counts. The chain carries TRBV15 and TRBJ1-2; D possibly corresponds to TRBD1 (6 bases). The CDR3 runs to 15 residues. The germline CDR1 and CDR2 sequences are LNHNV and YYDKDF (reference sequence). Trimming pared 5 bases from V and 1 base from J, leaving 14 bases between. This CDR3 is CATSRILQGNYGYTF. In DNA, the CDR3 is TGTGCCACCAGCCGAATTTTACAGGGTAACTATGGCTACACCTTC.

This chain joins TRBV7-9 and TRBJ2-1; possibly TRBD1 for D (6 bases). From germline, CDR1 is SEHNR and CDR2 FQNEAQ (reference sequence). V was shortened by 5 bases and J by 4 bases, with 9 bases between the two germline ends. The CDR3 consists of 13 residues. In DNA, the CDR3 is TGTGCCAGCAGCGACACAGGGTACAATGAGCAGTTCTTC. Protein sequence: CASSDTGYNEQFF. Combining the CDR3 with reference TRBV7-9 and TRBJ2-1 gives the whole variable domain DTGVSQNPRHKITKRGQNVTFRCDPISEHNRLYWYRQTLGQGPEFLTYFQNEAQLEKSRLLSDRFSAERPKGSFSTLEIQRTEQGDSAMYLCASSDTGYNEQFFGPGTRLTVL.

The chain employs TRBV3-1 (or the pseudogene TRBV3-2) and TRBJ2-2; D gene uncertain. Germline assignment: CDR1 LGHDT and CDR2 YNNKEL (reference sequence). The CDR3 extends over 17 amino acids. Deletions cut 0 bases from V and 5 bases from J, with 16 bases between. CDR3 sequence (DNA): TGTGCCAGCAGCCAAGATTTCTCGTCTACCACGACCGGGGAGCTGTTTTTT. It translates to CASSQDFSSTTTGELFF.

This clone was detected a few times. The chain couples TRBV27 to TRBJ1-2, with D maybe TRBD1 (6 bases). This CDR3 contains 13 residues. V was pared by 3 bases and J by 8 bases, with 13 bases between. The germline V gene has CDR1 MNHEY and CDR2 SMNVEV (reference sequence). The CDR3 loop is CASSFGGRGGYTF. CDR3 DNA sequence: TGTGCCAGCAGTTTCGGGGGGCGAGGAGGCTACACCTTC.